These 25 T cell receptor beta chains came from one sample sequenced in a study of blood T cell repertoires in COVID-19. Assay: immunoSEQ multiplex PCR; the TCRdb copy retains only in-frame clones and omits some. The table lists about 49,000 clones, around four fifths of them singletons. Sequencing used peripheral blood. The receptors come from a human donor in a cohort sampled during active COVID-19.

The V gene is TRBV5-1, the J gene TRBJ2-3; TRBD2 agrees at 9 bases. The germline CDR1 and CDR2 sequences are SGHRS and YFSETQ. The CDR3 sequence is 18 residues long. Trimming at V came to 0 bases and at J to 3 bases, leaving 11 bases not matched to a gene. The CDR3 DNA reads as TGCGCCAGCAGCTTGGAGGGTTCGGCGGGGGGGCCAACAGATACGCAGTATTTT. Its protein is CASSLEGSAGGPTDTQYF.

The chain uses TRBV5-5 and TRBJ1-2, with a possible D match to TRBD1 (5 bases). The V gene's germline CDR1 is SGHKS and CDR2 YYEKEE (reference sequence). Trimming removed 0 bases at V and 0 bases at J, with 12 bases between. The length of the CDR3 is 16 residues. CDR3 residues: CASSLDGGIANYGYTF. CDR3 coding DNA: TGTGCCAGCAGCTTGGACGGGGGTATAGCTAACTATGGCTACACCTTC.

This chain uses TRBV4-1 with TRBJ1-1; D remains unclear. Per the germline V gene, CDR1 is MGHRA and CDR2 is YSYEKL. The V end lost 7 bases, the J end lost 1 base, and 16 bases lay between the germline ends. This CDR3 is built from 15 residues. CDR3 region: CASTPEGHPNTEAFF. CDR3 DNA: TGCGCCAGCACCCCCGAGGGTCACCCGAACACTGAAGCTTTCTTT.

The chain joins TRBV19 to TRBJ1-1, with 9 bases identical to TRBD1. Trimming at V came to 4 bases and at J to 4 bases, leaving 10 bases not matched to a gene. The CDR3 sequence is 16 residues long. Germline CDR1 reads LNHDA; CDR2 reads SQIVND (reference sequence). This chain's CDR3 is CASSNRDRVRPTEAFF. The CDR3 nucleotides read TGTGCCAGTAGTAACCGGGACAGGGTGCGTCCCACTGAAGCTTTCTTT.

The chain links TRBV5-5 to TRBJ2-7; D perhaps matches TRBD1 (5 bases). V lost 1 base to trimming and J lost 3 bases, with 11 bases between them. This CDR3 comprises 14 residues. Looked up from germline, CDR1 is SGHKS and CDR2 is YYEKEE (reference sequence). CDR3 sequence: CASSLTGPSYEQYF. The CDR3 DNA reads TGTGCCAGCAGCTTGACAGGACCGAGCTACGAGCAGTACTTC.

This clone was detected once. The chain links TRBV28 to TRBJ1-4; the D is unclear. The V and J ends lost 6 bases and 7 bases respectively, with 12 bases between them. Per the germline V gene, CDR1 is MDHEN and CDR2 is SYDVKM. The CDR3 has 13 residues. The CDR3 protein is CASRNRPSEKLFF. The CDR3 bases are TGTGCCAGCAGGAACAGACCTTCTGAAAAACTGTTTTTT.

The chain joins TRBV20-1 to TRBJ2-7, with D possibly TRBD1 on 6 matching bases. The CDR3 consists of 14 residues. Germline V lookup: CDR1 DFQATT, CDR2 SNEGSKA (reference sequence). V gave up 3 bases and J gave up 0 bases, with 12 bases separating them. The CDR3 protein is CSASLQGTSYEQYF. The CDR3 DNA reads as TGCAGTGCTAGTTTGCAGGGGACCTCCTACGAGCAGTACTTC.

This clone was seen just once. The V call is TRBV29-1, the J call TRBJ2-6; TRBD2 is a possible D gene (5 bases). The length of the CDR3 is 13 residues. Trimming cost V 8 bases and J 0 bases, with 8 bases left between them. The germline V gene encodes CDR1 SQVTM and CDR2 ANQGSEA. DNA for the CDR3: TGCAGCTTTCGGGACTCTGGGGCCAACGTCCTGACTTTC. Translated, it gives CSFRDSGANVLTF.

The chain uses TRBV6-2 or TRBV6-3 and TRBJ1-1, with 7 bases lining up with TRBD1. The CDR3 totals 12 residues. V dropped 5 bases and J dropped 9; count of bases not matched to a gene: 6. Germline V lookup: CDR1 MNHEY, CDR2 SVGEGT. The CDR3 sequence is CASSDDRAQAFF. The CDR3 DNA reads TGTGCCAGCAGTGATGACAGGGCGCAAGCTTTCTTT.

This clone was observed a handful of times. The rearrangement joins TRBV2 to TRBJ1-2; the D is unclear. The V end lost 0 bases, the J end lost 4 bases, and 9 bases lay between the germline ends. The germline CDR1 and CDR2 sequences are SNHLY and FYNNEI. This CDR3 region has 14 residues. The CDR3 nucleotides read TGTGCCAGCAGTGAAGCCTCGGGGTCCTATGGCTACACCTTC. It codes for CASSEASGSYGYTF.

The V call is TRBV27, the J call TRBJ1-5, with a possible D match to TRBD1 (6 bases). The germline V gene encodes CDR1 MNHEY and CDR2 SMNVEV (reference sequence). The V gene lost 5 bases and the J gene lost 3 bases, with 14 bases spanning the gap. This CDR3 comprises 15 residues. CDR3 sequence (DNA): TGTGCCAGCAGTCCACAGGGTTCTAACAATCAGCCCCAGCATTTT. This sequence encodes CASSPQGSNNQPQHF.

The V and J genes are TRBV5-4 and TRBJ1-2; TRBD1 agrees at 8 bases. The germline gives CDR1 SGHNT, CDR2 YYREEE (reference sequence). With 3 bases clipped from V and 2 bases from J, the junction kept 0 bases outside the gene matches. The CDR3 contains 13 residues. The CDR3 here is CASSWTGNYGYTF. The CDR3 nucleotides are TGTGCCAGCAGCTGGACAGGGAACTATGGCTACACCTTC.

The chain recombines TRBV5-4 with TRBJ1-1, with TRBD1 matching 7 bases. V gave up 0 bases and J gave up 1 base; unmatched junction bases: 3. The CDR3 contains 15 residues. Germline V gives CDR1 SGHNT, CDR2 YYREEE (reference sequence). The CDR3 spells CASSLEGQKNTEAFF. The CDR3, as DNA: TGTGCCAGCAGCTTGGAGGGACAGAAGAACACTGAAGCTTTCTTT.

The chain has TRBV14 and TRBJ2-6; D is perhaps TRBD2 (5 bases). This CDR3 is 17 amino acids long. V lost 0 bases to trimming and J lost 2 bases, with 11 bases between them. Germline values: CDR1 SGHDN, CDR2 FVKESK. CDR3 protein: CASSQDIGGTGANVLTF. CDR3 nucleotides: TGTGCCAGCAGCCAAGATATAGGAGGTACTGGGGCCAACGTCCTGACTTTC.

In nucleotides, the CDR3 is TGCAGCGTTGTTTTGGGGGCGGAAGGAGATAACTATGGCTACACCTTC. Its translation is CSVVLGAEGDNYGYTF. The rearrangement joins TRBV29-1 to TRBJ1-2, with D tentatively TRBD1 (6 bases). Germline V CDR1 and CDR2: SQVTM, ANQGSEA. V was trimmed by 4 bases and J by 1 base, leaving 19 bases between them. The CDR3 has 16 residues.

The chain uses TRBV5-1 and TRBJ1-5; 7 bases fit TRBD1. CDR1 and CDR2 (germline): SGHRS, YFSETQ. CDR3 size: 14 residues. V shed 4 bases, J shed 5 bases, and the junction held 6 bases outside the gene matches. CDR3 in DNA: TGCGCCAGCAGCGAGGGGACAGTTGATCAGCCCCAGCATTTT. It yields the protein CASSEGTVDQPQHF.

The gene calls are TRBV19 and TRBJ2-7; 9 bases agree with TRBD1. This CDR3 contains 15 residues. V lost 7 bases to trimming and J lost 5 bases; unmatched junction nucleotides: 12. In germline, CDR1 is LNHDA, CDR2 SQIVND (reference sequence). The CDR3 protein is CASTDPGTGFNEQYF. In DNA, the CDR3 is TGTGCCAGTACCGATCCCGGGACAGGGTTCAACGAGCAGTACTTC.

The rearrangement uses TRBV5-1 and TRBJ2-5; 7 nucleotides agree with TRBD2. The V and J ends lost 4 bases and 5 bases, in that order; junction bases with no gene match: 5. CDR3 length equals 13 residues. Germline-derived CDR1 and CDR2 are SGHRS and YFSETQ. CDR3 DNA: TGCGCCAGCAGCCCGGGAGGTTGGGAGACCCAGTACTTC. Protein: CASSPGGWETQYF.

The V call is TRBV18, the J call TRBJ1-1, with TRBD1 as a possible D gene (5 bases). The CDR3 covers 14 residues. V lost 2 bases to trimming and J lost 5 bases, with 12 bases between them. The germline V gene encodes CDR1 KGHSH and CDR2 LQKENI. The CDR3 bases are TGTGCCAGCTCACCAAATAGGGGTGGGACTGAAGCTTTCTTT. This sequence encodes CASSPNRGGTEAFF.

This clone has just one count. The gene calls are TRBV7-9 and TRBJ2-7, with TRBD1 matching over 8 bases. Trimming at V came to 4 bases and at J to 5 bases, leaving 10 bases not matched to a gene. CDR3 size: 15 residues. CDR1 and CDR2 from the germline V gene are SEHNR and FQNEAQ (reference sequence). CDR3 in DNA: TGTGCCAGCAGCTATACCGACAGGGGTGGCAACGAGCAGTACTTC. Its translation: CASSYTDRGGNEQYF.

By share of the sample, this clone is large (0.1 to 1%). The V call is TRBV20-1, the J call TRBJ1-5, with D possibly matching TRBD1 (6 bases). V shed 0 bases and J shed 14 bases, with 11 bases lying between them. This CDR3 is 11 amino acids long. CDR1 DFQATT and CDR2 SNEGSKA come from the germline V gene (reference sequence). DNA for the CDR3: TGCAGTGCTAGAGATCAGGGGCTAAAGCATTTT. Its protein product is CSARDQGLKHF.

This chain links TRBV6-5 with TRBJ2-5, with 8 positions matching TRBD2. V gave up 2 bases and J gave up 5 bases; unmatched junction bases: 4. CDR3 size: 14 residues. Germline CDR1 is MNHEY and CDR2 is SVGAGI. The CDR3 sequence: CASSYSGGGETQYF. CDR3 in DNA: TGTGCCAGCAGTTACAGCGGGGGCGGCGAGACCCAGTACTTC.

This chain joins TRBV25-1 and TRBJ2-7, with D possibly matching TRBD1 (5 bases). The germline CDR1 and CDR2 sequences are MGHDK and SYGVNS. This CDR3 is 13 amino acids long. The V and J ends lost 3 bases and 3 bases respectively, with 9 bases between them. CDR3 protein: CASSDDRNYEQYF. The CDR3 DNA reads TGTGCCAGCAGTGATGACAGAAACTACGAGCAGTACTTC.

J is TRBJ1-2 and V is TRBV4-1, with a tentative D call TRBD1 (5 bases). The V end was cut by 4 bases, the J end by 2 bases, with 26 bases between. The V gene's germline CDR1 is MGHRA and CDR2 YSYEKL. The CDR3 length is 19 residues. The CDR3 sequence is CASSPQGGVPPHSNYGYTF. The CDR3 coding sequence is TGCGCCAGCAGCCCACAAGGAGGGGTCCCCCCGCACAGCAACTATGGCTACACCTTC.

The CDR3 DNA is TGTGCCAGCAGTCCCCGACTGGAATACAATGAGCAGTTCTTC. Translated: CASSPRLEYNEQFF. The chain joins TRBV6-2 or TRBV6-3 to TRBJ2-1, with D hard to call. V gave up 5 bases and J gave up 4 bases, with 12 bases separating them. Germline CDR1 is MNHEY and CDR2 is SVGEGT. The CDR3 length is 14 residues.